This T cell receptor beta chain was documented in a study of cytomegalovirus exposure and HLA in healthy donors (dated by TCRdb to about 2017). Turning to the overall study: According to an earlier analysis of several hundred of the donors, roughly 180 million T cells yielded roughly 110 million unique TCR beta sequences and approximately 280 Gb of sequence data. About 300 gigabases of sequencing data and about 92 million unique TCR sequences made up an early release that covered several hundred HLA-typed donors. In a later analysis, previously published TCR beta repertoires from more than 500 donors were re-analyzed and high-resolution HLA genotyping was added so that TCR occurrence patterns could be studied. The later analysis used no new phenotypic data to find candidate immune exposures, relying instead on TCR beta sequences and their occurrence across donors. The study aimed to test whether cataloging public T cell receptors could reveal signatures of past pathogen exposure. On average, around 240,000 unique TCR beta nucleotide sequences were sequenced per donor among a few hundred genotyped donors of the cohort, with roughly 20% of those sequences being non-productive. Because of strong linkage in the cohort, roughly five DR-DQ haplotypes were treated as single units for association and clustering. Every discovery cohort repertoire had been produced on one sequencing platform. The number of donors typed differed by locus, with roughly 620-630 for A, B, C, DRB1 and DQB1, over 500 for DQA1, 606 for DPA1, and 400 to 490 for DPB1. Besides the first cohort of hundreds of subjects, a separate validation cohort made up of about 120 different subjects was used. In a later genetic analysis, genome-wide SNP genotypes for about three fifths of the 666 donors were used, and that subset was treated as a discovery cohort. The study profiled the T cell repertoires of 666 subjects by immunosequencing and related them to cytomegalovirus serostatus. To predict cytomegalovirus infection status, the study combined high-throughput TCR immunosequencing, statistical association of individual TCRs with disease status, and machine learning. The genetic ancestry cluster associated with self-reported Caucasian donors included over 80% of the 350 to 500 genotyped donors. Both class I and class II loci were covered by HLA typing, at four-digit resolution. An earlier analysis of several hundred of the donors used high-throughput TCR beta sequencing to judge whether each TCR beta V gene segment behaved as functional or pseudogenic. Alongside the repertoire data, information on donor age, sex, ethnicity and CMV serostatus was compiled.

The cohort comprised some 680 healthy bone marrow donors. At the time of sampling, all cohort members were nominally healthy, though unrecorded immune exposures were likely present. The donor tested CMV seronegative, placing the donor among the 352 seronegative members of the cohort. A peripheral blood sample was collected from each donor, and TCR beta sequencing was performed on peripheral blood mononuclear cells. Genomic DNA was extracted from the blood cell samples with the Qiagen DNeasy Blood Extraction Kit. Libraries were constructed by the immunoSEQ multiplex PCR assay. The multiplex PCR relied on a mix of 60 forward primers for TCR Vbeta segments and 13 reverse primers for TCR Jbeta segments. Amplification of the CDR3 region of rearranged TCR beta genes was performed with a multiplex PCR assay on genomic DNA. On the Illumina HiSeq System, the amplified TCR beta libraries were sequenced as 87-base-pair reads. Per the authors' processing: A later analysis counted approximately 84 million unique TCR beta chains across the 690 or so repertoires, and around 9.9 million of these chains were shared by at least two donors. A nearest-neighbor algorithm error-corrected the raw reads and collapsed the reads into unique sequences, merging closely related sequences to remove PCR and sequencing errors. Alignment of CDR3 sequences to IMGT reference sequences was used to assign V, D and J gene segments. Each retained sequence needed at least a six-nucleotide match to both a V gene segment and a J gene segment. A rearrangement counted as productive if the CDR3 had no stop codons and remained in frame with V and J, and every other rearrangement counted as non-productive. CDR3 was defined by IMGT convention, running from the second conserved V-encoded cysteine to the conserved J-encoded phenylalanine. The earlier analysis of 550 to 650 of the donors excluded any sequence lacking an unambiguous match to a single V gene segment. In an earlier analysis of roughly 600 of the donors, a V segment was called functional when productive rearrangements were above 56.7%, and segregating when the standard deviation between donors exceeded 5%. A statistical classification framework was developed to diagnose cytomegalovirus status using the catalog of TCR beta chain sequences. In a later analysis, TCR nucleotide sequences were compared against IMGT/GENE-DB human TR gene sequences so that V and J genes could be assigned. The TCRdist pipeline was used in a later analysis to assign CDR3 sequences and most-parsimonious VDJ recombination scenarios. In a later analysis, every TCR beta chain was defined by the combination of its CDR3 amino acid sequence and its V-gene family, and reads without a unique V-gene family were dropped. In a later analysis, 550 to 650 highly shared, low-generation-probability nucleotide sequences were removed to address suspected cross-contamination and a sequencing artifact. For each public chain, a later analysis derived a clonal expansion index from normalized ranks of inferred template counts within each repertoire. In a later analysis, generation probabilities were computed with a VDJ recombination model fitted to out-of-frame rearrangements, and the resulting probabilities were checked against IGoR. In a later analysis, hypergeometric tests were used to score TCR-TCR, TCR-HLA and TCR-CMV co-occurrence, with a repertoire-size bias correction applied to TCR pairs. To estimate false discovery rates, a later analysis permuted the HLA or CMV assignments 20 times. In a later analysis, co-occurring TCRs were grouped using DBSCAN, with TCRdist sequence similarity added in when clustering inside HLA-allele-positive subsets. Co-occurrence clustering excluded repertoires with fewer than 30,000 or more than 120,000 public chains, plus five with anomalous nucleotide sharing. Sourced from immuneACCESS, this table was stored by TCRdb with only in-frame sequences that have V and J called. A share of the clones is absent; for the studies checked, an unresolved V gene accounts for under half, and the remainder has no known explanation. From that table come the V and J calls and clone size; the DNA was used to work out D and trimming. The table for this sample records 130,000 or so clones. The ten largest clonotypes hold 1.5% to 2.5% of the sample.

Broad study findings and their caveats: Correlated functional status among segregating V segments might be attributable to linkage disequilibrium, but an unknown experimental factor could not be ruled out. CMV serostatus was the only immune exposure information available for the cohort. Most CMV-associated TCR beta chains appeared to be HLA-restricted in a later analysis, and the HLA associations seemed to be driven largely by CMV exposure. Most TCR sequences were seen in very few donors, while some public TCRs were found in many individuals. A group of highly shared sequence variants was considered likely to be a technical artifact of the sequencing pipeline. A further reported finding was that TCR beta sequences accurately predicted the HLA-A and HLA-B alleles for most subjects in the first cohort. Presence/absence analyses assumed roughly uniform sequencing depth across donors, an assumption that may not hold. The authors suggested that the approach could potentially be extended to other disease states and immunological phenotypes. At a false discovery rate of 0.05, a later analysis linked about 17,000 TCR beta sequences to specific HLA alleles. Compared with equally common non-associated chains, HLA-associated TCR beta chains in a later analysis were more clonally expanded and had lower generation probabilities. In a later analysis, TCR association rates were found to vary across HLA loci, with the most associated TCRs seen for DRB1 alleles and the fewest for HLA-C alleles. In a later genetic analysis, a missense DCLRE1C variant was associated with V-gene and J-gene trimming of TCR beta chains, and the association was replicated in an independent cohort. The classifier was reported to diagnose cytomegalovirus status with high specificity and sensitivity in both the original cohort and the validation cohort. Several of the top co-occurrence clusters appeared to be linked to parvovirus B19, influenza, CMV and Epstein-Barr virus, according to a later analysis. The study gave a list of roughly 150 TCR beta chains associated with cytomegalovirus. Because HLA typing was unavailable for some donors at each locus, only the typed subset was used in association tests. When HLA alleles, especially DR and DQ, strongly co-occurred, attributing TCR associations to individual alleles was difficult. In this cohort, only TCR beta chains were sequenced, and detectable features were limited by the absence of alpha or paired-chain data. Over 15 rarely observed V segments, including chromosome 9 orphons, were excluded from the earlier analysis of some 590 of the donors because counts were too low. An earlier analysis of approximately 600 of the donors showed that most TCR beta V segments appeared in productive rearrangements either about 87% or about 30% of the time, which broadly matched IMGT annotations. A few of the identified cytomegalovirus-associated TCR beta chains were confirmed in vitro to be specific for cytomegalovirus antigens. According to a later genetic analysis, donors in an Asian-associated ancestry cluster had fewer N-insertions in productive TCRs than the approximately 650-donor mean. Some IMGT-functional V segments, including TRBV6-2 and TRBV6-3, could not be told apart with the 87-base-pair reads, so those segments were excluded.

Counted from cysteine to phenylalanine, this CDR3 has 16 amino acids. Of all the DNA, just the CDR3 is kept, 48 bases in frame from base 1. Between the V and J ends, shortened by 0 bases and 0 bases respectively, the junction contains 12 bases. Reading the germline V gene gives CDR1 SGDLS and CDR2 YYNGEE. As regards this clone: Its antigen is not yet known.

Sample: PBMCs. This chain is built from TRBV9 and TRBJ1-1; a tentative D call is TRBD1 (5 bases match). The receptor was isolated from an older woman in good health and CMV-seronegative. The sequenced DNA is TGTGCCAGCAGCGTAGATTCGGGGGGTCTGAACACTGAAGCTTTCTTT. Translated, it reads CASSVDSGGLNTEAFF.